Each of the 21 T cell receptor beta chains below was sequenced from the same sample in a study of technical replicates of blood from a handful of donors. The assay was immunoSEQ multiplex PCR, and TCRdb's table has in-frame clones only and misses some. The table lists around 63,000 clones, 90% to 95% of them singletons, with more than 4% in the top ten. The sample comprised PBMCs. Every receptor here comes from a human donor in good health. Some clones in this sample may be carry-over from other donors' samples.

This clone was seen a single time. The V gene is TRBV29-1, the J gene TRBJ1-3; D may be TRBD1 (6 bases). V was clipped by 0 bases and J by 8 bases, with 14 bases between them. The CDR3 covers 14 residues. The germline V gene encodes CDR1 SQVTM and CDR2 ANQGSEA. CDR3 protein: CSVEDLGRGDTIYF. CDR3 bases: TGCAGCGTTGAAGATCTCGGCAGGGGAGACACCATATATTTT. The whole variable domain, filled in from reference TRBV29-1 and TRBJ1-3, reads SAVISQKPSRDICQRGTSLTIQCQVDSQVTMMFWYRQQPGQSLTLIATANQGSEATYESGFVIDKFPISRPNLTFSTLTVSNMSPEDSSIYLCSVEDLGRGDTIYFGEGSWLTVV.

The gene calls are TRBV27 and TRBJ1-1; D is undetermined. Germline V gene sequence: CDR1 MNHEY, CDR2 SMNVEV (reference sequence). V was cut by 2 bases and J by 0 bases, with 4 bases left in between. There are 13 residues in the CDR3. CDR3 in DNA: TGTGCCAGCAGTTTACAGGTGAACACTGAAGCTTTCTTT. Protein sequence: CASSLQVNTEAFF.

This clone was observed a single time. V gene TRBV5-1 combines with J gene TRBJ1-6; D might be TRBD1 (6 bases). V dropped 4 bases and J dropped 1 base, with 18 bases sitting between them. This CDR3 region has 18 residues. The germline V gene has CDR1 SGHRS and CDR2 YFSETQ. The CDR3 DNA sequence: TGCGCCAGCAGCGGTGAGGGGGTATCCGCGTCCTATAATTCACCCCTCCACTTT. Its translation is CASSGEGVSASYNSPLHF.

The chain uses TRBV7-2 and TRBJ2-1; 8 bases map to TRBD2. J gave up 3 bases and V 3 bases, and 4 bases lay outside the gene matches. The germline CDR1 and CDR2 sequences are SGHTA and FQGNSA. The CDR3 has 15 residues. In DNA, the CDR3 is TGTGCCAGCAGCTTTAGCGGGACAAGCTACAATGAGCAGTTCTTC. Translated, it gives CASSFSGTSYNEQFF.

This rearrangement joins TRBV5-1 to TRBJ2-7, with TRBD2 matching over 7 bases. The V and J ends lost 0 bases and 7 bases, in that order; junction bases with no gene match: 1. The V gene's germline CDR1 is SGHRS and CDR2 YFSETQ. The CDR3 spans 12 residues. The CDR3 DNA is TGCGCCAGCAGCTTGGCCGGGGGGGAGCAGTACTTC. Translation gives CASSLAGGEQYF.

This rearrangement joins TRBV7-3 to TRBJ2-3; D may be TRBD2 (6 bases). V shed 5 bases and J shed 6 bases, with 18 bases lying between them. This CDR3 contains 15 residues. CDR1 is SGHTA and CDR2 is FQGTGA in the germline V gene. In DNA form, the CDR3 reads TGTGCCAGCAGCCTAAATCGCGGGAACCGGGATACGCAGTATTTT. The encoded protein is CASSLNRGNRDTQYF.

This chain uses TRBV6-6 with TRBJ2-7; 7 nucleotides align to TRBD1. Germline V gene lookup returns CDR1 MNHNY and CDR2 SVGAGI (reference sequence). The CDR3 is made up of 14 amino acids. With 6 bases clipped from V and 0 bases from J, the junction kept 5 bases outside the gene matches. In nucleotides, the CDR3 is TGTGCCAGCAGCCGGGACAGCGACTCCTACGAGCAGTACTTC. This gives the protein CASSRDSDSYEQYF.

Here the CDR3 reads CAWNRVVYGYTF. In nucleotides, the CDR3 is TGTGCCTGGAACAGGGTGGTCTATGGCTACACCTTC. The V call is TRBV30, the J call TRBJ1-2; tentatively, D is TRBD1 (6 bases). Germline V gene lookup returns CDR1 GTSNPN and CDR2 SVGIG (reference sequence). V was clipped by 4 bases and J by 4 bases, with 10 bases between them. This CDR3 is 12 amino acids long.

The chain joins TRBV7-8 to TRBJ2-7; 8 bases are a match to TRBD2. This CDR3 contains 14 residues. Germline CDR1 and CDR2: SGHVS and FQNEAQ. V was clipped by 1 base and J by 4 bases; unmatched bases: 3. CDR3 sequence: CASSLEASGYEQYF. The CDR3 DNA is TGTGCCAGCAGCTTAGAGGCTAGCGGGTACGAGCAGTACTTC.

The chain combines TRBV6-5 with TRBJ1-1; 8 bases map to TRBD1. The CDR3 spans 15 residues. The germline CDR1 and CDR2 sequences are MNHEY and SVGAGI. V lost 6 bases, J lost 0 bases, and 6 bases stayed unmatched. CDR3 in DNA: TGTGCCAGCAGGGCATCGACAGGGGTGAACACTGAAGCTTTCTTT. Residues: CASRASTGVNTEAFF.

The CDR3 region has the DNA TGTGCCAGCAGCTTGGAGCCAATATGGGATACGCAGTATTTT. Protein product: CASSLEPIWDTQYF. V usage is TRBV7-9 and J usage is TRBJ2-3; no clear D. There are 14 residues in the CDR3. Per germline, CDR1 SEHNR and CDR2 FQNEAQ (reference sequence). Trimming left V 3 bases short and J 6 bases short, with 13 bases between. The full variable domain, its missing parts supplied by reference TRBV7-9 and TRBJ2-3, is DTGVSQNPRHKITKRGQNVTFRCDPISEHNRLYWYRQTLGQGPEFLTYFQNEAQLEKSRLLSDRFSAERPKGSFSTLEIQRTEQGDSAMYLCASSLEPIWDTQYFGPGTRLTVL.

The rearrangement joins TRBV10-3 to TRBJ1-6; a weak D match, TRBD1 (5 bases). This CDR3 is 13 amino acids long. Germline assignment: CDR1 ENHRY and CDR2 SYGVKD. V lost 4 bases, J lost 10 bases, and 11 bases lay in between. The CDR3 spells CAISAGDWSPLHF. CDR3 coding DNA: TGTGCCATCAGTGCCGGGGACTGGTCACCCCTCCACTTT.

The chain carries TRBV14 and TRBJ2-7, with 7 bases identical to TRBD1. CDR3 length: 14 residues. Germline loops: CDR1 SGHDN, CDR2 FVKESK. Unmatched junction bases numbered 5, after V lost 4 bases and J lost 2 bases. CDR3 in amino acids: CASSPWGQPYEQYF. The CDR3 DNA is TGTGCCAGCAGCCCATGGGGACAGCCCTACGAGCAGTACTTC. The full variable domain, its missing parts supplied by reference TRBV14 and TRBJ2-7, is EAGVTQFPSHSVIEKGQTVTLRCDPISGHDNLYWYRRVMGKEIKFLLHFVKESKQDESGMPNNRFLAERTGGTYSTLKVQPAELEDSGVYFCASSPWGQPYEQYFGPGTRLTVT.

J is TRBJ1-2 and V is TRBV30; possible D gene TRBD1, 5 bases. CDR3 length: 11 amino acids. Trimming took off 8 bases at V and 7 bases at J, with 14 bases between the two ends. CDR1 GTSNPN and CDR2 SVGIG come from the germline V gene (reference sequence). The CDR3 region is CAGPGVVGYTF. The CDR3, as DNA: TGTGCCGGGCCGGGGGTGGTTGGCTACACCTTC.

The rearrangement joins TRBV6-1 to TRBJ1-5, with a weak D call TRBD1 (5 bases). V lost 5 bases and J 6 bases, leaving 11 bases between the germline ends. Germline loops: CDR1 MNHNS, CDR2 SASEGT. The CDR3 spans 13 residues. CDR3 sequence (DNA): TGTGCCAGCAGTTTCGGGGGGGTTCAGCCCCAGCATTTT. Residues: CASSFGGVQPQHF.

V gene TRBV5-7 combines with J gene TRBJ2-7; 7 bases line up with TRBD2. Being an ORF, TRBV5-7 has a function that is uncertain. This CDR3 region has 18 residues. The V and J ends lost 1 base and 6 bases, in that order; junction bases with no gene match: 19. The CDR3 bases are TGTGCCAGCAGCTTGATAAACCCACTAGCGCCTCTCCAGGCCGAGCAGTACTTC. Its translation is CASSLINPLAPLQAEQYF.

The V gene is TRBV4-1, the J gene TRBJ2-1; D is possibly TRBD2 (5 bases). Per germline, CDR1 MGHRA and CDR2 YSYEKL. The V end was cut by 1 base, the J end by 3 bases, with 13 bases between. The CDR3 consists of 16 residues. This CDR3 is CASSQAAGFRYNEQFF. DNA of the CDR3: TGCGCCAGCAGCCAAGCTGCGGGTTTCCGCTACAATGAGCAGTTCTTC.

The chain recombines TRBV6-5 with TRBJ2-7; 7 positions match TRBD1. Germline loops: CDR1 MNHEY, CDR2 SVGAGI. The CDR3 loop spans 15 amino acids. The trim removed 0 bases at V and 4 bases at J, leaving 6 bases unmatched. This chain's CDR3 is CASSYSVRGPYEQYF. As DNA, the CDR3 is TGTGCCAGCAGTTACTCGGTGAGGGGGCCTTACGAGCAGTACTTC.

The rearrangement joins TRBV27 to TRBJ1-6; D is undetermined. Trimming took off 3 bases at V and 13 bases at J, with 13 bases between the two ends. This CDR3 is built from 13 residues. CDR1 and CDR2 from the germline V gene are MNHEY and SMNVEV (reference sequence). CDR3 nucleotide sequence: TGTGCCAGCAGTTTGAGCCATCCCCTCCCCCTCCACTTT. It is translated as CASSLSHPLPLHF.

The chain links TRBV19 to TRBJ2-7; D is uncertain. The CDR3 loop spans 13 amino acids. V lost 3 bases, J lost 0 bases, and 6 bases lay in between. Germline V CDR1 and CDR2: LNHDA, SQIVND (reference sequence). The CDR3 sequence: CASSISSSYEQYF. CDR3 in DNA: TGTGCCAGTAGTATTTCGAGCTCCTACGAGCAGTACTTC. Together with reference TRBV19 and TRBJ2-7, the CDR3 gives the full variable domain: DGGITQSPKYLFRKEGQNVTLSCEQNLNHDAMYWYRQDPGQGLRLIYYSQIVNDFQKGDIAEGYSVSREKKESFPLTVTSAQKNPTAFYLCASSISSSYEQYFGPGTRLTVT.

The chain uses TRBV5-1 and TRBJ2-2; D not resolved. Germline lookup yields CDR1 SGHRS and CDR2 YFSETQ. The CDR3 is made up of 15 amino acids. Trimming took 5 bases from V and 0 from J, leaving 11 bases between them. CDR3 nucleotide sequence: TGCGCCAGCAGAAGACAAGAAGCGAACACCGGGGAGCTGTTTTTT. It translates to CASRRQEANTGELFF.